Presented here are 8 T cell receptor beta chains from one specimen sequenced in a study of cytomegalovirus exposure and HLA in healthy donors. Using immunoSEQ multiplex PCR, the repertoire was profiled, and TCRdb retains in-frame clones only, with some absent. The table shows 150,000 to 200,000 clones, with 70% to 90% occurring only once. Sequenced: PBMCs. The receptors stem from a woman in her 30s in good health and CMV-seronegative.

This chain uses TRBV7-2 with TRBJ1-2; D perhaps matches TRBD1 (6 bases). V lost 6 bases and J 0 bases, leaving 17 bases between the germline ends. Looked up from germline, CDR1 is SGHTA and CDR2 is FQGNSA. The CDR3 runs to 16 residues. DNA for the CDR3: TGTGCCAGCAGGAGAGAGTCAGGGGCGACTAACTATGGCTACACCTTC. It is translated as CASRRESGATNYGYTF. The full variable domain, with the rest looked up from reference TRBV7-2 and TRBJ1-2, is GAGVSQSPSNKVTEKGKDVELRCDPISGHTALYWYRQSLGQGLEFLIYFQGNSAPDKSGLPSDRFSAERTGGSVSTLTIQRTQQEDSAVYLCASRRESGATNYGYTFGSGTRLTVV.

This chain links TRBV2 with TRBJ1-4; D unclear. Germline CDR1 reads SNHLY; CDR2 reads FYNNEI. This CDR3 is built from 14 residues. Trimming pared 4 bases from V and 1 base from J, leaving 7 bases between. The CDR3 spells CASSVRVTNEKLFF. DNA of the CDR3: TGTGCCAGCAGTGTTAGGGTAACTAATGAAAAACTGTTTTTT. Combining the CDR3 with reference TRBV2 and TRBJ1-4 gives the whole variable domain EPEVTQTPSHQVTQMGQEVILRCVPISNHLYFYWYRQILGQKVEFLVSFYNNEISEKSEIFDDQFSVERPDGSNFTLKIRSTKLEDSAMYFCASSVRVTNEKLFFGSGTQLSVL.

J is TRBJ1-2 and V is TRBV18; TRBD1 agrees at 7 bases. The V segment lost 3 bases and the J segment 5 bases; nucleotides outside the gene matches: 6. Germline CDR1 KGHSH, CDR2 LQKENI. The CDR3 runs to 14 residues. In nucleotides, the CDR3 is TGTGCCAGCTCACCGGGACAGCAACTATATGGCTACACCTTC. Translated: CASSPGQQLYGYTF.

This sequence joins TRBV29-1 and TRBJ2-1; 8 nucleotides align to TRBD2. The germline CDR1 and CDR2 sequences are SQVTM and ANQGSEA. V shed 4 bases and J 7 bases; nucleotides not matched to a gene: 0. The CDR3 is 11 amino acids. The CDR3 nucleotides are TGCAGCGTTGGACTAGCGAATGAGCAGTTCTTC. Translation: CSVGLANEQFF.

V and J are TRBV5-1 and TRBJ2-3, with 11 positions matching TRBD2. The V and J ends lost 4 bases and 2 bases, in that order; junction bases with no gene match: 6. The CDR3 spans 16 residues. CDR1 is SGHRS and CDR2 is YFSETQ in the germline V gene. The chain's CDR3 is CASSRGTSGTTDTQYF. CDR3 nucleotides: TGCGCCAGCAGCCGGGGGACTAGCGGAACCACAGATACGCAGTATTTT.

This clone was observed a single time. The genes are TRBV4-2 and TRBJ2-1; TRBD1 might be the D (6 bases). Germline CDR1 is LGHNA and CDR2 is YNFKEQ. CDR3 size: 14 residues. Trimming stripped 1 base from V and 10 bases from J, with 14 bases between. The CDR3 bases are TGTGCCAGCAGCCAAGGCCGAACCGGGACAGAGCAGTTCTTC. This gives the protein CASSQGRTGTEQFF.

The chain employs TRBV29-1 and TRBJ2-7, with D unresolved. Per the germline V gene, CDR1 is SQVTM and CDR2 is ANQGSEA. V lost 4 bases and J 0 bases, leaving 10 bases between the germline ends. The CDR3 has 13 residues. The CDR3 DNA reads as TGCAGCGTTGGCTCAGCTCTCTCCTACGAGCAGTACTTC. Amino acid sequence: CSVGSALSYEQYF.

The V gene is TRBV5-1, the J gene TRBJ2-5, with a tentative D call TRBD2 (6 bases). Looked up from germline, CDR1 is SGHRS and CDR2 is YFSETQ. V was clipped by 3 bases and J by 5 bases, with 17 bases between them. This CDR3 spans 15 amino acids. The CDR3 DNA sequence: TGCGCCAGCAGCTCCTATCCGGGAGACAAGGAGACCCAGTACTTC. Its translation is CASSSYPGDKETQYF.